The clone carrying this T cell receptor beta chain was counted a few times. This CDR3 is built from 14 residues. CDR1 is LNHNV and CDR2 is YYDKDF in the germline V gene (reference sequence). V lost 9 bases to trimming and J lost 4 bases, with 13 bases between them. Original data processing: Amplification with reference gene primers provided the estimates of nucleated cell counts. Assay used: immunoSEQ multiplex PCR; TCRdb lists only in-frame clones, some missing. V and J calls and clone size are given by that table; D and trimming were obtained from the DNA. The data contain 200,000 or so clones, approximately 80% of them seen just once; the ten biggest clones take up around 2.5%. The data belong to a study of blood T cell repertoires in COVID-19. Study as a whole: COVID-19 samples from acute and convalescent phases originated in the United States, Italy and Spain. The analysed material was cDNA or gDNA that came from T cells, B-cell-depleted T cells, or PBMCs.

Sequencing used peripheral blood. The sequence was collected from a man aged 35-49 years who had recovered from COVID-19. The chain combines TRBV15 with TRBJ1-6, with D perhaps TRBD1 (6 bases). CDR3 in DNA: TGTGCCACAACCGGACAGTCTTATAATTCACCCCTCCACTTT. Protein product: CATTGQSYNSPLHF. Using reference TRBV15 and TRBJ1-6 for the parts outside the CDR3, the full variable domain is DAMVIQNPRYQVTQFGKPVTLSCSQTLNHNVMYWYQQKSSQAPKLLFHYYDKDFNNEADTPDNFQSRRPNTSFCFLDIRSPGLGDTAMYLCATTGQSYNSPLHFGNGTRLTVT.